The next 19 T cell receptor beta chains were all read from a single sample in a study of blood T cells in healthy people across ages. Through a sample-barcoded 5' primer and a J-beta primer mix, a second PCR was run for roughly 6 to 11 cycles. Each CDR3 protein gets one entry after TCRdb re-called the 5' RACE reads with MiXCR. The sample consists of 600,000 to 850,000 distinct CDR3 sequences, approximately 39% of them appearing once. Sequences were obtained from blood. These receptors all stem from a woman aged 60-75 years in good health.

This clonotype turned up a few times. The CDR3 DNA follows: TGTGCCAGCAGGACGAAGGGTTATGAGCAGTTCTTC. Protein product: CASRTKGYEQFF. The chain recombines TRBV7-8 with TRBJ2-1; D gene uncertain. Germline V lookup: CDR1 SGHVS, CDR2 FQNEAQ. V lost 6 bases and J 8 bases, leaving 11 bases between the germline ends. CDR3 size: 12 residues.

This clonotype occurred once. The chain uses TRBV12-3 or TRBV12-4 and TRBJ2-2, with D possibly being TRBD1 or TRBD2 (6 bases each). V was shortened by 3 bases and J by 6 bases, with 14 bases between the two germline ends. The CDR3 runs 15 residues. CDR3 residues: CASSLGGAKAGELFF. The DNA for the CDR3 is TGTGCCAGCAGTTTGGGGGGCGCGAAGGCCGGGGAGCTGTTTTTT.

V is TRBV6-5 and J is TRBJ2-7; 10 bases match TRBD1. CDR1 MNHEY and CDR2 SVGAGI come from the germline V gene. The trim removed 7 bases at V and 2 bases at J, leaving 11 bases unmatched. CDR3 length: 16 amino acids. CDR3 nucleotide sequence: TGTGCCAGCACTCTGGGACAGGGGTTGGCTACCTACGAGCAGTACTTC. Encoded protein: CASTLGQGLATYEQYF.

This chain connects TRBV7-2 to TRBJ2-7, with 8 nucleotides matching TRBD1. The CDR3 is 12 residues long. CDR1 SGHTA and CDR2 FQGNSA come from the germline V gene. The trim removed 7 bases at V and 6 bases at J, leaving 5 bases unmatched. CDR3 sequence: CASNAGGSEQYF. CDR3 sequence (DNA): TGTGCCAGCAACGCAGGGGGCAGCGAGCAGTACTTC. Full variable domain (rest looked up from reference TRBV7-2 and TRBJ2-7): GAGVSQSPSNKVTEKGKDVELRCDPISGHTALYWYRQSLGQGLEFLIYFQGNSAPDKSGLPSDRFSAERTGGSVSTLTIQRTQQEDSAVYLCASNAGGSEQYFGPGTRLTVT.

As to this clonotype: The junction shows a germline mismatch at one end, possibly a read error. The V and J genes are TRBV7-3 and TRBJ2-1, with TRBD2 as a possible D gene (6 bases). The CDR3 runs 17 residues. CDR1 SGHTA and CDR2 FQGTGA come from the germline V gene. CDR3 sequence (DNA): TGTACCAGCAGCTTAAACCGTCCGGGAGTCGGGTACAATGAGCAGTTCTTC. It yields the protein CTSSLNRPGVGYNEQFF.

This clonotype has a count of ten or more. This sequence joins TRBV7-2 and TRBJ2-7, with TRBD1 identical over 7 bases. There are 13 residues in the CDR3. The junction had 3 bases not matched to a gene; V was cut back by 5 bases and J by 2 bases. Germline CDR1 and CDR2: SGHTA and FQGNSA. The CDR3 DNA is TGTGCCAGCAGCGCAGACAGGGCCTACGAGCAGTACTTC. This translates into CASSADRAYEQYF.

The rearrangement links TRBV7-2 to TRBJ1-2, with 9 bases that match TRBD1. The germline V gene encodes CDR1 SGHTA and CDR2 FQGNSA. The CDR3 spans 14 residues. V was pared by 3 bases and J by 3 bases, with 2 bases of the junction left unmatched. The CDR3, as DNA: TGTGCCAGCAGCTTGGACAGGGGATACTATGGCTACACCTTC. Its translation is CASSLDRGYYGYTF.

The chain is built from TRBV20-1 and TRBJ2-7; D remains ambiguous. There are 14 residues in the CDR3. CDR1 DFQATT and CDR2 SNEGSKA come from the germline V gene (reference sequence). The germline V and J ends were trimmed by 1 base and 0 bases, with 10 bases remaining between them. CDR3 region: CSARARRSSYEQYF. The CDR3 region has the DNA TGCAGTGCTAGAGCCCGGCGGAGCTCCTACGAGCAGTACTTC.

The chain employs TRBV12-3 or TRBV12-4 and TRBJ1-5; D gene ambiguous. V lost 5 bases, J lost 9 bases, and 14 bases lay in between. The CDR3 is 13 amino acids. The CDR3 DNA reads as TGTGCCAGCAGTAAAACAGATCGTCGGCCCCAGCATTTT. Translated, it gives CASSKTDRRPQHF.

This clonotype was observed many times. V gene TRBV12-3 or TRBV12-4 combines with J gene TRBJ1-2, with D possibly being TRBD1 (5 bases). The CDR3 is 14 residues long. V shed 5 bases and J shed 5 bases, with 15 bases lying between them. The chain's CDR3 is CASSGDGTLYGYTF. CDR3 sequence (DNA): TGTGCCAGCAGTGGGGACGGGACGTTGTATGGCTACACCTTC.

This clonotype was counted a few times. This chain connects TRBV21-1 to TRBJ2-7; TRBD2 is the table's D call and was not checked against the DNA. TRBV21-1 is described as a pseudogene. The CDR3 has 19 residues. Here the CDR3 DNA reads TGTGCCAGCAGCAAAAAACCCTCGAGACTAGCGGGAGGGTTGTACGAGCAGTACTTC. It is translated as CASSKKPSRLAGGLYEQYF.

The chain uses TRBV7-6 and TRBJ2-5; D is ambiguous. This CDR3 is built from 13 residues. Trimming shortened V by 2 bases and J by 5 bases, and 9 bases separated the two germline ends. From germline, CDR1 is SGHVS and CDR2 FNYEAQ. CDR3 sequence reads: CASSLRWRETQYF. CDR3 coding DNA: TGTGCCAGCAGCTTAAGGTGGCGCGAGACCCAGTACTTC.

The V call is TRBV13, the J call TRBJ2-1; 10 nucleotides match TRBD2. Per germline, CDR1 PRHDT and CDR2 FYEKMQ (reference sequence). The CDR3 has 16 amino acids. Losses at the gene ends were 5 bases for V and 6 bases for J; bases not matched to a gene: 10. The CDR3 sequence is CASSPRAGGTRNEQFF. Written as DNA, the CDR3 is TGTGCCAGCAGCCCCCGAGCGGGAGGGACCCGCAATGAGCAGTTCTTC.

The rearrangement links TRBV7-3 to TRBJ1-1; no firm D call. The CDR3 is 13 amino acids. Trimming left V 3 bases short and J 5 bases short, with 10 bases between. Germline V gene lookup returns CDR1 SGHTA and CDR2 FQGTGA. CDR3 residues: CASSFQAGTEAFF. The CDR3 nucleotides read TGTGCCAGCAGCTTCCAGGCGGGGACTGAAGCTTTCTTT. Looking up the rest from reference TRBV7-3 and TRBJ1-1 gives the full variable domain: GAGVSQTPSNKVTEKGKYVELRCDPISGHTALYWYRQSLGQGPEFLIYFQGTGAADDSGLPNDRFFAVRPEGSVSTLKIQRTERGDSAVYLCASSFQAGTEAFFGQGTRLTVV.

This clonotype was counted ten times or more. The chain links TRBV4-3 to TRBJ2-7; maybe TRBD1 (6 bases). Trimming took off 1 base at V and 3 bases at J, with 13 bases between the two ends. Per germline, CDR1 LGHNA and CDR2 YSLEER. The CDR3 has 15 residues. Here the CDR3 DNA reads TGCGCCAGCAGCCAAGGCCCGGACAGCTACTACGAGCAGTACTTC. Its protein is CASSQGPDSYYEQYF.

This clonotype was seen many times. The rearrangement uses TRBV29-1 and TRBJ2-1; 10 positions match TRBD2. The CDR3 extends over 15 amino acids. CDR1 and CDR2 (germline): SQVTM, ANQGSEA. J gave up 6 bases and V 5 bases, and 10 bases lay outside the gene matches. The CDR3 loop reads CSVSRTSGLGNEQFF. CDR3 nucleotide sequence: TGCAGCGTTTCGCGGACTAGCGGTCTGGGCAATGAGCAGTTCTTC.

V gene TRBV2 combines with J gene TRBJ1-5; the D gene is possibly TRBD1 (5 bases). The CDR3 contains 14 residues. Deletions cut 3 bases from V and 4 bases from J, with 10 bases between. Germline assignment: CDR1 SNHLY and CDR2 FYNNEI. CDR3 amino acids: CASSDRVWNQPQHF. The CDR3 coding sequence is TGTGCCAGCAGTGACAGGGTTTGGAATCAGCCCCAGCATTTT.

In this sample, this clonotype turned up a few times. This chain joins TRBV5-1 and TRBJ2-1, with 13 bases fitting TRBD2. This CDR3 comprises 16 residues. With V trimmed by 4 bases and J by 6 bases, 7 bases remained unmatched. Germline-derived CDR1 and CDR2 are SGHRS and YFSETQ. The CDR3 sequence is CASSAQTSGGPNEQFF. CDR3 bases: TGCGCCAGCAGCGCCCAGACTAGCGGGGGGCCCAATGAGCAGTTCTTC.

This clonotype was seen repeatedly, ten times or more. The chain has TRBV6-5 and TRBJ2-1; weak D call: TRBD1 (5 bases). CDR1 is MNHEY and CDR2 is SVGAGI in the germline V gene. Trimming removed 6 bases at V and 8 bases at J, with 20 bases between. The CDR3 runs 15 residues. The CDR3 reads CASSYGQGPLDEQFF. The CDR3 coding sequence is TGTGCCAGCAGCTACGGGCAGGGCCCACTTGATGAGCAGTTCTTC.